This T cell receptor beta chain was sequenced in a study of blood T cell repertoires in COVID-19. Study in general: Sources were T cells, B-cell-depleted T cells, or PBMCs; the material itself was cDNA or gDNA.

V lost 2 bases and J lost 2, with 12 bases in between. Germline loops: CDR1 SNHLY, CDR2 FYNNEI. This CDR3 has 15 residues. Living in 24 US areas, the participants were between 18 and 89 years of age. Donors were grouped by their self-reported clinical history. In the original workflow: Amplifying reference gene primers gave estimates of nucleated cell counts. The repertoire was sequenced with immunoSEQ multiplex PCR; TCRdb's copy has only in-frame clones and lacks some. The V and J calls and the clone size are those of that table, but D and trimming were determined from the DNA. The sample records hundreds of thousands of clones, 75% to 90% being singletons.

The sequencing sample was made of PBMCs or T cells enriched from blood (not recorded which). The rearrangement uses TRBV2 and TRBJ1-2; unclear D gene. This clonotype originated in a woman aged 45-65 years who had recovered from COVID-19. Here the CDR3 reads CASSESGGINYGYTF. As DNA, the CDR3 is TGTGCCAGCAGTGAATCGGGTGGAATCAACTATGGCTACACCTTC.